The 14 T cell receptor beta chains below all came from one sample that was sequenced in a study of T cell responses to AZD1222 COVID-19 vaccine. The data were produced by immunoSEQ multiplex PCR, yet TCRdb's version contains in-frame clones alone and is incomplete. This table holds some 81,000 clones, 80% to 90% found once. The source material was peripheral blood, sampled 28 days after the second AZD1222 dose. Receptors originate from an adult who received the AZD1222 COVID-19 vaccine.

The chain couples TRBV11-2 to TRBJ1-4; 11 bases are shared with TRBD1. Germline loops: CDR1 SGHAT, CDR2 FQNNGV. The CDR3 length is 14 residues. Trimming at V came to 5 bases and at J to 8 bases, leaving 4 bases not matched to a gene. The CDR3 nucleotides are TGTGCCAGCAGCCCCGGGACAGGGGGAGAAAAACTGTTTTTT. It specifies CASSPGTGGEKLFF.

Here the CDR3 DNA reads TGTGCCAGCGAGGCGGGGGGGACAGATACGCAGTATTTT. It encodes CASEAGGTDTQYF. The chain has TRBV9 and TRBJ2-3; 9 positions match TRBD2. Germline V gene lookup returns CDR1 SGDLS and CDR2 YYNGEE. V lost 7 bases to trimming and J lost 3 bases; unmatched junction nucleotides: 3. The CDR3 runs to 13 residues.

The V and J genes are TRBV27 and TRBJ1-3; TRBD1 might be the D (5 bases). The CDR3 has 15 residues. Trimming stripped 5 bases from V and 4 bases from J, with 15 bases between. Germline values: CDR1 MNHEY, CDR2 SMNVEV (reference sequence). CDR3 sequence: CASSPRGEAGNTIYF. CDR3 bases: TGTGCCAGCAGTCCGCGAGGGGAGGCCGGAAACACCATATATTTT.

CDR3 sequence: CASRGSENEKLFF. Here the CDR3 DNA reads TGTGCCAGCAGGGGGAGTGAGAATGAAAAACTGTTTTTT. The chain carries TRBV27 and TRBJ1-4; no clear D. CDR1 and CDR2 from the germline V gene are MNHEY and SMNVEV (reference sequence). Trimming cost V 6 bases and J 5 bases, with 10 bases left between them. CDR3 length equals 13 residues.

CDR3 residues: CASVEGLDTQYF. In DNA form, the CDR3 reads TGTGCCAGCGTAGAGGGATTAGATACGCAGTATTTT. V is TRBV12-3 or TRBV12-4 and J is TRBJ2-3; possible D gene TRBD2, 5 bases. The V gene lost 8 bases and the J gene lost 5 bases, with 11 bases spanning the gap. CDR3 size: 12 residues.

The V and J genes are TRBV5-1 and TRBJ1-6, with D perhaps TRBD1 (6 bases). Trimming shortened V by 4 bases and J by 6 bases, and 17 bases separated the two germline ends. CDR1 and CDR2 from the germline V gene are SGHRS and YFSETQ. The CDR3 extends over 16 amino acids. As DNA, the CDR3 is TGCGCCAGCAGCCTACGATTAGGGGGGACTAATTCACCCCTCCACTTT. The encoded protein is CASSLRLGGTNSPLHF.

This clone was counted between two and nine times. CDR3 sequence: CASSGRNQPQHF. The CDR3 DNA sequence: TGTGCCAGCAGCGGCCGGAATCAGCCCCAGCATTTT. The rearrangement joins TRBV4-2 to TRBJ1-5; D ambiguous. This CDR3 region has 12 residues. Germline V CDR1 and CDR2: LGHNA, YNFKEQ. V was pared by 5 bases and J by 4 bases, with 6 bases between.

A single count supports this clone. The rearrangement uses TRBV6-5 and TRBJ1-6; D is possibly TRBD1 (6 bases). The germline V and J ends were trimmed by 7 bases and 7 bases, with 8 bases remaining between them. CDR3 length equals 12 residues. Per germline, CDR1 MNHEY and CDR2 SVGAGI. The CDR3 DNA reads TGTGCCAGCAACCAGGGGAATTCACCCCTCCACTTT. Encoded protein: CASNQGNSPLHF.

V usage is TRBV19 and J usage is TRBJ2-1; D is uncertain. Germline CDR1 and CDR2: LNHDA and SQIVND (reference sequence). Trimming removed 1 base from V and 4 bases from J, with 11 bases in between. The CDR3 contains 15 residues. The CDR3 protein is CASSIGSHPYNEQFF. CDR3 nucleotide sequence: TGTGCCAGTAGTATAGGTAGTCATCCTTACAATGAGCAGTTCTTC.

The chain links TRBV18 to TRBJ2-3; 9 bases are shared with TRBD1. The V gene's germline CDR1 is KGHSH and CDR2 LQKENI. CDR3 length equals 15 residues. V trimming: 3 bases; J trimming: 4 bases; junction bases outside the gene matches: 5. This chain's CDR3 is CASSPGTGRADTQYF. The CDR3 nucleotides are TGTGCCAGCTCACCTGGGACAGGGAGGGCAGATACGCAGTATTTT.

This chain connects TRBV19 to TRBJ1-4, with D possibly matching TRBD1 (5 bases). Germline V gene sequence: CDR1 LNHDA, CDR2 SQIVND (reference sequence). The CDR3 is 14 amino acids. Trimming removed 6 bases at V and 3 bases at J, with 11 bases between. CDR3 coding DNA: TGTGCCAGTAGGGCCGGGACGCCTAATGAAAAACTGTTTTTT. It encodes CASRAGTPNEKLFF. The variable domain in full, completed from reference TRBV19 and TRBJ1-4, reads DGGITQSPKYLFRKEGQNVTLSCEQNLNHDAMYWYRQDPGQGLRLIYYSQIVNDFQKGDIAEGYSVSREKKESFPLTVTSAQKNPTAFYLCASRAGTPNEKLFFGSGTQLSVL.

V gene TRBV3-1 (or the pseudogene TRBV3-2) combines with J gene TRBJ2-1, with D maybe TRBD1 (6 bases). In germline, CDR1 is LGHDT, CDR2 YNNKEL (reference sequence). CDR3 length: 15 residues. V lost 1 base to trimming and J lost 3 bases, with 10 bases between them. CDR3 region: CASSQGLQGYNEQFF. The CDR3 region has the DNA TGTGCCAGCAGCCAAGGACTACAGGGCTACAATGAGCAGTTCTTC.

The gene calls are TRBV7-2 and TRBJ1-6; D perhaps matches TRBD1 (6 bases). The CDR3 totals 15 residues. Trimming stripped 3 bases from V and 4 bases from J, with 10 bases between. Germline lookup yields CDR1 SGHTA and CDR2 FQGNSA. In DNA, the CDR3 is TGTGCCAGCAGCTTTGCACAGGGTTATAATTCACCCCTCCACTTT. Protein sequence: CASSFAQGYNSPLHF.

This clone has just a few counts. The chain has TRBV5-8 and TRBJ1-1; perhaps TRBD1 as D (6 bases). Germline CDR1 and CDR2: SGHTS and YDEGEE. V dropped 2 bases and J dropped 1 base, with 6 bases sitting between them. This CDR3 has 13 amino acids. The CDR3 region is CASSLQGNTEAFF. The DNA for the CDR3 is TGTGCCAGCAGCTTACAGGGGAACACTGAAGCTTTCTTT.